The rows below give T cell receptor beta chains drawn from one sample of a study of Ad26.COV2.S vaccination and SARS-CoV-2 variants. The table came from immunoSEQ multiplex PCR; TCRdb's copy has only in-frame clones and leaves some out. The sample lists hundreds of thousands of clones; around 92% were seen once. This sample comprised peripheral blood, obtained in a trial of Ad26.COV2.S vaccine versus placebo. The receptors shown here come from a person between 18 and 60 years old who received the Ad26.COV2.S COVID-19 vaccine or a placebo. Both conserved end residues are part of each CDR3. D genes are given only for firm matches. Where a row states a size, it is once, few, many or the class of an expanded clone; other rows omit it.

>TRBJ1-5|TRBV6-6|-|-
TGTGCCAGCAACTACGGGTCAGGGAACCAGCCCCAGCATTTT
CASNYGSGNQPQHF
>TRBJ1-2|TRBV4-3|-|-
TGCGCCAGCAGCCAAGAACAGTCAGCAAACTATGGCTACACCTTC
CASSQEQSANYGYTF
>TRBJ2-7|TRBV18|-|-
TGTGCCAGCTCACCACGGGCGCACAACAGGGGAGGGTCCTACGAGCAGTACTTC
CASSPRAHNRGGSYEQYF
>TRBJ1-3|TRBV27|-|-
TGTGCCAGACAGGGATGCTCTGGAAACACCATATATTTT
CARQGCSGNTIYF
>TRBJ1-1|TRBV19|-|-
TGTGCCAGTAGTATATTTGGGGCCGAAGCTTTCTTT
CASSIFGAEAFF
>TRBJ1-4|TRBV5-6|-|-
TGTGCCAGCAGCCCTGGTTCCGGGACAACGAAAGAAAAACTGTTTTTT
CASSPGSGTTKEKLFF
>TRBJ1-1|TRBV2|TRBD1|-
TGTGCCAGCAGCGAAGGACAGGTTGAAGCTTTCTTT
CASSEGQVEAFF
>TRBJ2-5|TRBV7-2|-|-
TGTGCCAGCAGCTTTCGGGCTACCCAAGAGACCCAGTACTTC
CASSFRATQETQYF
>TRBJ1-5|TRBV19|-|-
TGTGCCAGTAACCAGGATAATCAGCCCCAGCATTTT
CASNQDNQPQHF
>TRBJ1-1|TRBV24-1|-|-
TGTGCCACCCAAAAGAACACTGAAGCTTTCTTT
CATQKNTEAFF
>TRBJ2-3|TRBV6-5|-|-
TGTGCCAGCAGCTGGGGGACAGATACGCAGTATTTT
CASSWGTDTQYF
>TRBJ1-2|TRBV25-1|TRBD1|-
TGTGCCAGCAGTGAAGGGACAGGGGGCCCGAGACTTGTGGGCTACACCTTC
CASSEGTGGPRLVGYTF
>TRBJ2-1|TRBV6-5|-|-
TGTGCCACCACGCGGAACAGGGGGGGGCAACATGAGCAGTTCTTC
CATTRNRGGQHEQFF
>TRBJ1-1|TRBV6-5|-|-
TGTGCCAGCAGTTACTCTAAGAACACTGAAGCTTTCTTT
CASSYSKNTEAFF
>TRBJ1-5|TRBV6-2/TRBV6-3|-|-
TGTGCCAGCAGTATCCTCTCCAATCAGCCCCAGCATTTT
CASSILSNQPQHF
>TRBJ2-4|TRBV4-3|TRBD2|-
TGCGCCAGCAGCCAAGATTATACTAGCGGGGGGGCCTCTAAAAACATTCAGTACTTC
CASSQDYTSGGASKNIQYF
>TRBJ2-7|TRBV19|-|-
TGTGCCAGTAGTTCCGGCCGGGCCTACGAGCAGTACTTC
CASSSGRAYEQYF
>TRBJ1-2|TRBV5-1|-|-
TGCGCCAGCAGCTTGGAATCCGGGATCTATGGCTACACCTTC
CASSLESGIYGYTF
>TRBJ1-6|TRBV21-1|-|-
TGTGCCAGCAGCCCAGGGACAGGGACCTATAATTCACCCCTCCACTTT
CASSPGTGTYNSPLHF
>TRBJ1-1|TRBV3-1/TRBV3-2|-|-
TGTGCCAGCAGCCAGGTCTGGGGCGAAGCTTTCTTT
CASSQVWGEAFF
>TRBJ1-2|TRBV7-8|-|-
TGTGCCAGCAGCTCTACAGGCTCTAACTATGGCTACACCTTC
CASSSTGSNYGYTF
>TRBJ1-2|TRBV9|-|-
TGTGCCAGCAGCGTAGCGGGGTATGGCTACACCTTC
CASSVAGYGYTF
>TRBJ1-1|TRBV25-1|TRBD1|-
TGTGCCAGCAGTGGTTCCGGGACAGGGGGCGGTTACACTGAAGCTTTCTTT
CASSGSGTGGGYTEAFF
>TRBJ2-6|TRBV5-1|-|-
TGCGCCAGCAGCTTGGCTCCCTCTGGGGCCAACGTCCTGACTTTC
CASSLAPSGANVLTF
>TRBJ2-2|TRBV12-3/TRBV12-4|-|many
TGTGCCAGCAGTTTAGGGACCGGGGAGCTGTTTTTT
CASSLGTGELFF
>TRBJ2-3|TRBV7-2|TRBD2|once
TGTGCCAGCAGCTTAGAGACTAGCCGTGCTCATACGCAGTATTTT
CASSLETSRAHTQYF
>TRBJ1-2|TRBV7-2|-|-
TGTGCCAGCAGCTTACAGGGATCCTATGGCTACACCTTC
CASSLQGSYGYTF
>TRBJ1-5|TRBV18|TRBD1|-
TGTGCCAGCTCACCACCCCGGACAGGGCTAAGCAATCAGCCCCAGCATTTT
CASSPPRTGLSNQPQHF
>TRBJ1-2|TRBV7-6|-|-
TGTGCCAGCAGAGTTTTATTCCCTAGTGGCTACACCTTC
CASRVLFPSGYTF
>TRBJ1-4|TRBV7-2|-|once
TGTGCCAGCAGCACAGCCCTTAATGAAAAACTGTTTTTT
CASSTALNEKLFF
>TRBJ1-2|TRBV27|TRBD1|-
TGTGCCAGCAGTTTGTTCGGACAGGGGACCCTTTTGTATGGCTACACCTTC
CASSLFGQGTLLYGYTF
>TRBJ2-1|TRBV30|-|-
TGTGCCTGGATGGCGGGGTCCTCCTACAATGAGCAGTTCTTC
CAWMAGSSYNEQFF
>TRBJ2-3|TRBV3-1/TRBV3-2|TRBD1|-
TGTGCCAGCAGCCACAACAGGGGGCGGACAGATACGCAGTATTTT
CASSHNRGRTDTQYF
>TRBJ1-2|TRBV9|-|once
TGTGCCAGCAGCGTAGAAGGTTCGAGGGGACTAACCCCAAACTATGGCTACACCTTC
CASSVEGSRGLTPNYGYTF
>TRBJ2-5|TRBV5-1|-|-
TGCGCCAGCAGCTTGGCCCCCGGTCCAACTGAGACCCAGTACTTC
CASSLAPGPTETQYF
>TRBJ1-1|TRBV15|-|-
TGTGCCACCAGCAGAGATCAACGGGGGCTAGGGGACACTGAAGCTTTCTTT
CATSRDQRGLGDTEAFF
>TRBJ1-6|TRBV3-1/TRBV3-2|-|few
TGTGCCAGCAGCCAAGATAACAGTCCCAATTCACCCCTCCACTTT
CASSQDNSPNSPLHF
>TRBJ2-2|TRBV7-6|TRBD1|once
TGTGCCAGCAGCTTAGCGGGTACAGGGGATGGGACCGGGGAGCTGTTTTTT
CASSLAGTGDGTGELFF
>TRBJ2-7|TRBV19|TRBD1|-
TGTGCCAGTAGTATTGGAGGGACAGGACCTTACGAGCAGTACTTC
CASSIGGTGPYEQYF
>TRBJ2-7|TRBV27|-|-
TGTGCCAGCAGTTTGACCAGGATGCACGAGCAGTACTTC
CASSLTRMHEQYF
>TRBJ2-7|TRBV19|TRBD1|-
TGTGCCAGTCAAAGTCAGTGGGGGACAGGGGACTACGAGCAGTACTTC
CASQSQWGTGDYEQYF
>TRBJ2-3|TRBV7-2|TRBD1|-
TGTGCCAGCAGCCCCCTTCCAGGGGGCCCTGTTGGGCAGTATTTT
CASSPLPGGPVGQYF
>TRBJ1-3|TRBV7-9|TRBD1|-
TGTGCCAGCAGCTTAGCCTCACACAGGGGTAGCGAAAACACCATATATTTT
CASSLASHRGSENTIYF
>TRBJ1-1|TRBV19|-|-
TGTGCCAGTAGTAGTGCGGGGGGTCTCCTGAACACTGAAGCTTTCTTT
CASSSAGGLLNTEAFF
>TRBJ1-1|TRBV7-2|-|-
TGTGCCAGCAGCTTAGAATACAAGCCGGGTTGGGCTTTCTTT
CASSLEYKPGWAFF
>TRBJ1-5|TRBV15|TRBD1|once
TGTGCCACCAGCAGAGATGGTAGGGGACAGAGCTATAGCAATCAGCCCCAGCATTTT
CATSRDGRGQSYSNQPQHF
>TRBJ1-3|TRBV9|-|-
TGTGCCAGCAGCCCTAGGACATTCTCCTCTGGAAACACCATATATTTT
CASSPRTFSSGNTIYF
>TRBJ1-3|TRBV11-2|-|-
TGTGCCAGCAGCTTAGGATCAACCCACGCTGGAAACACCATATATTTT
CASSLGSTHAGNTIYF
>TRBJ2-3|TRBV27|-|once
TGTGCCAGCAGTTCGCCCCTAAGGGGGAGCACAGATACGCAGTATTTT
CASSSPLRGSTDTQYF
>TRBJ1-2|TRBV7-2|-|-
TGTGCCAGCAGCTTAGGTCTGGCAGCAGCCTACAGGGGCTACACCTTC
CASSLGLAAAYRGYTF
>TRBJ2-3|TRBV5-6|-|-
TGTGCCAGCAACCCGGGGGGCTCCGGCACAGATACGCAGTATTTT
CASNPGGSGTDTQYF
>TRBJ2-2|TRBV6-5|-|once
TGTGCCAGCAGTTACTTCCCAGGGGACACCGGGGAGCTGTTTTTT
CASSYFPGDTGELFF
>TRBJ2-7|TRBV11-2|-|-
TGTGCCAGCAGCCCACCTATCGTAGTCGAGCAGTACTTC
CASSPPIVVEQYF
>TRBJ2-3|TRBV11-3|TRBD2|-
TGTGCCAGCAGCCTCACGACGACTAGCGGGGGGGCCCCAGATACGCAGTATTTT
CASSLTTTSGGAPDTQYF